This paragraph covers one T cell receptor beta chain sequence. What it binds is not known. RNA amounts of about 0.45 to 1 ug underwent reverse transcription with random hexamers. TCR beta CDR3 was amplified by immunoSEQ covering 54 Vbeta and 13 Jbeta. MiXCR, run by TCRdb on the immunoSEQ multiplex PCR reads, gives a single entry per CDR3 protein. The table includes under 85,000 distinct CDR3 sequences, around 94% detected once. These data are taken from a study of CD8 T cells in Susac syndrome. Across the study: Treatment at blood withdrawal was none, corticosteroids, or intravenous immunoglobulin alone in Susac syndrome patients. Study-level points and caveats: The study identified roughly seventeen and five Susac-specific public clones in total CD8+ and CD8+ TEMRA repertoires.

The T cells that were sequenced for TCR beta were CD8+ and CD4+ cells from blood. The CDR3 sequence is 15 residues long. The J segment lost 2 bases and the V segment lost 4 bases, leaving 3 bases of the junction unmatched. CDR1 and CDR2 (germline): LGHNA, YSLEER. This TCR derives from a human donor with Susac syndrome. The chain joins TRBV4-3 to TRBJ2-2, with TRBD2 matching 8 bases. Specimen: CD8+ T cells from PBMCs. The CDR3 region has the DNA TGCGCCAGCAGCCCTAGCGGGCACAACACCGGGGAGCTGTTTTTT. Translation: CASSPSGHNTGELFF.